Listed below are T cell receptor beta chains from one sample, sequenced in a study of CD8 T cells in ankylosing spondylitis. TCRdb recomputed calls from the 5' RACE reads with MiXCR, one row per CDR3 protein. The sample includes roughly 130,000 distinct CDR3 sequences, roughly an eighth of them seen just once. Sample: blood, either unsorted or a sorted T cell fraction (not recorded which). The receptors stem from a female donor with ankylosing spondylitis or in good health (not recorded which). Each CDR3 is given with its conserved first and last residue. The order of the fields is V gene, J gene, D gene, clone size, CDR3 DNA, CDR3 protein. The D gene is left open where the match is weak. Some rows mark clone size as missing; the rest say once, few, many or name a class of expanded clone.

TRBV20-1,TRBJ2-1,.,.,TGCAGTGCAACCGTGGGGGGCAATGAGCAGTTCTTC,CSATVGGNEQFF
TRBV21-1,TRBJ2-7,.,.,TGTGCCAGCTACAGGGCGGACTACGAGCAGTACTTC,CASYRADYEQYF
TRBV5-1,TRBJ2-1,TRBD1,many,TGCGCCAGCAGCTCGGGACAGGGGGCCTACAATGAGCAGTTCTTC,CASSSGQGAYNEQFF
TRBV10-3,TRBJ2-2,.,few,TGTGCCATCAATTCGGGGGCGGCCACCGGGGAGCTGTTTTTT,CAINSGAATGELFF
TRBV7-3,TRBJ2-4,.,many,TGTGCCAGCAGCTTAACCAACCACCCGGGAAACATTCAGTACTTC,CASSLTNHPGNIQYF
TRBV7-8,TRBJ2-1,.,many,TGTGCCAGCAGCCCGCACGGGGGCAGAGACAATGAGCAGTTCTTC,CASSPHGGRDNEQFF
TRBV5-1,TRBJ2-1,.,many,TGCGCCAGCAGCTTGGGCTCTGGCAATGAGCAGTTCTTC,CASSLGSGNEQFF
TRBV11-2,TRBJ1-1,.,many,TGTGCCAGCAGCTACAGGAAAGGGGAAGCTTTCTTT,CASSYRKGEAFF
TRBV4-1,TRBJ2-3,.,few,TGCGCCAGCAGCCAAGATCGCGCAGCTAGCACAGATACGCAGTATTTT,CASSQDRAASTDTQYF
TRBV5-1,TRBJ2-5,TRBD1,many,TGCGCCAGCAGCTCAAAGTTGACAGGGGAGACCCAGTACTTC,CASSSKLTGETQYF
TRBV20-1,TRBJ2-3,.,many,TGCAGTGAGAGTACGGGAGAGTCAGATACGCAGTATTTT,CSESTGESDTQYF
TRBV5-1,TRBJ2-5,TRBD2,once,TGCGCCAGCAGCACCCTAATAACTAGCGGGGTGGGAGAGACCCAGTACTTC,CASSTLITSGVGETQYF
TRBV27,TRBJ2-7,.,.,TGTGCCAGCAGTTTGGGTCATACCTACGAGCAGTACTTC,CASSLGHTYEQYF
TRBV5-5,TRBJ2-3,.,few,TGTGCCAGCAGCTTGAACGTCCAACAACGCACAGATACGCAGTATTTT,CASSLNVQQRTDTQYF
TRBV12-3/TRBV12-4,TRBJ1-2,.,.,TGTGCCAGCAGTCCGGGGGGGCGAGGCTACACCTTC,CASSPGGRGYTF
TRBV7-9,TRBJ2-1,TRBD2,many,TGTGCCAGCAGCTCGGGGACCCTAGCGGCCCTTAACAATGAGCAGTTCTTC,CASSSGTLAALNNEQFF
TRBV29-1,TRBJ2-1,.,.,TGCAGCGTTCCAAGCGAATACTCCTACAATGAGCAGTTCTTC,CSVPSEYSYNEQFF
TRBV19,TRBJ1-5,TRBD1,.,TGTGCCAGTACAACCGGGACAGGGGGTACTCAGCCCCAGCATTTT,CASTTGTGGTQPQHF
TRBV20-1,TRBJ2-2,TRBD2,few,TGCAGTGCTCTCACTAGCGGCAACCGAGGCGGGGAGCTGTTTTTT,CSALTSGNRGGELFF
TRBV6-5,TRBJ2-5,.,few,TGTGCCAGCAGCAGAATGGAGACCCAGTACTTC,CASSRMETQYF
TRBV19,TRBJ1-2,TRBD1,.,TGTGCCAGTAGAACTTGGGACAGGGAGGTTCGAAATGGCTACACCTTC,CASRTWDREVRNGYTF
TRBV12-3/TRBV12-4,TRBJ1-1,TRBD1,many,TGTGCCAGCAGCACCACAGGGGAAGGAACTGAAGCTTTCTTT,CASSTTGEGTEAFF
TRBV7-8,TRBJ2-2,.,.,TGTGCCAGCAGCTTAGAGGGGGACACCGGGGAGCTGTTTTTT,CASSLEGDTGELFF
TRBV20-1,TRBJ2-4,.,.,TGCAGTGCTAGTTCGGTGGCCCTAGCCAAAAACATTCAGTACTTC,CSASSVALAKNIQYF
TRBV7-8,TRBJ2-3,.,many,TGTGCCAGCAGCTTAGTTACAGCTAGCACAGATACGCAGTATTTT,CASSLVTASTDTQYF
TRBV12-3/TRBV12-4,TRBJ2-1,.,many,TGTGCCAGCAGTGTCCGGGACTCCAAGGATGAGCAGTTCTTC,CASSVRDSKDEQFF
TRBV27,TRBJ2-4,.,many,TGTGCCAGCAGCCACTCGACTAGTCCTGGAGACATTCAGTACTTC,CASSHSTSPGDIQYF
TRBV12-3/TRBV12-4,TRBJ2-3,.,many,TGTGCCAGCAGTTTCGTGCGGGGCAGCACAGATACGCAGTATTTT,CASSFVRGSTDTQYF
TRBV12-3/TRBV12-4,TRBJ2-5,.,many,TGCGCCAGCAGCTTGGAAGAGACCCAGTACTTC,CASSLEETQYF
TRBV6-5,TRBJ2-7,.,many,TGTGCCAGCAGTTACCCCCTTAGGGCAATACCTTCCTACGAGCAGTACTTC,CASSYPLRAIPSYEQYF
TRBV15,TRBJ2-1,.,.,TGTGCCACCAGCAGAGATCTCAAGAATGAGCAGTTCTTC,CATSRDLKNEQFF
TRBV5-1,TRBJ2-1,.,many,TGCGCCAGCAGTGAACTCTACAATGAGCAGTTCTTC,CASSELYNEQFF
TRBV5-1,TRBJ2-2,.,.,TGCGCCAGCACTCGCGAGAACACCGGGGAGCTGTTTTTT,CASTRENTGELFF
TRBV10-3,TRBJ2-3,.,.,TGTGCCATCCAAGGCACAGATACGCAGTATTTT,CAIQGTDTQYF
TRBV18,TRBJ2-1,TRBD2,.,TGTGCCAGCTCCGGACTAGCGGGTAATGAGCAGTTCTTC,CASSGLAGNEQFF
TRBV5-1,TRBJ1-1,TRBD1,.,TGCGCCAGCAGCTTGGAAGCAGGGGGCAACACTGAAGCTTTCTTT,CASSLEAGGNTEAFF
TRBV12-3/TRBV12-4,TRBJ2-5,.,many,TGTGCCAGCAGCTTGTACCAAGAGACCCAGTACTTC,CASSLYQETQYF